This T cell receptor beta chain was sequenced during a study of immune characterization of retroperitoneal liposarcoma. Germline V gives CDR1 MNHNY, CDR2 SVGAGI (reference sequence). J was trimmed by 10 bases and V by 6 bases; bases with no gene match: 13. This CDR3 has 15 amino acids. Each CDR3 protein gets one entry after TCRdb re-called the PCR reads with MiXCR. The table records around 1,000 distinct CDR3 sequences, 20% of them present only once. This clonotype is categorized as medium-sized. The receptor's source is a male donor with retroperitoneal liposarcoma. This chain uses TRBV6-6 with TRBJ2-1; 9 nucleotides align to TRBD1. Sequencing input: tumor tissue. The CDR3 DNA is TGTGCCAGCAGGAGGGACAGGGAGAGCTCCTACGAGCAGTTCTTC. This codes for CASRRDRESSYEQFF.